This entry features one TCR beta chain sequence. Its specificity is not known. These data are taken from a study of blood T cells in healthy people across ages. Primers used in a second PCR of roughly 6 to 12 cycles were a sample-barcoded 5' primer and a J-beta primer mix. TCRdb processed the 5' RACE reads anew with MiXCR; each CDR3 protein has one entry. The table has fewer than 800,000 distinct CDR3 sequences, approximately 29% seen once; the top ten hold less than 20%. The CDR3 loop spans 15 amino acids. General study points: Reliance upon unsorted PBMCs precluded definitive naive versus antigen-experienced comparison.

The sample was blood. This receptor was obtained from a woman older than 75 in good health. The chain joins TRBV12-3 or TRBV12-4 to TRBJ2-1; 7 nucleotides match TRBD2. The DNA end favors TRBJ2-7, so the J call may be wrong. The CDR3 coding sequence is TGTGCCAGCAGTCCTCGGGGGGTCCTTTACAATGAGCAGTACTTC. Its translation: CASSPRGVLYNEQYF.